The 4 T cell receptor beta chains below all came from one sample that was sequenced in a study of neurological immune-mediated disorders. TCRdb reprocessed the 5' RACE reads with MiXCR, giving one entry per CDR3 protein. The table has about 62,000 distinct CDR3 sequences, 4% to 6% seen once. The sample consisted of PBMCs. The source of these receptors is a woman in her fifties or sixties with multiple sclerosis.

Here the CDR3 reads CSADRPQSGGRELFF. For the CDR3, the DNA is TGCAGTGCCGACCGTCCACAGTCAGGGGGACGGGAGCTGTTTTTT. V and J are TRBV20-1 and TRBJ2-2, with 7 bases that match TRBD1. CDR1 DFQATT and CDR2 SNEGSKA come from the germline V gene (reference sequence). Losses at the gene ends were 6 bases for V and 9 bases for J; bases not matched to a gene: 16. The CDR3 is made up of 15 amino acids.

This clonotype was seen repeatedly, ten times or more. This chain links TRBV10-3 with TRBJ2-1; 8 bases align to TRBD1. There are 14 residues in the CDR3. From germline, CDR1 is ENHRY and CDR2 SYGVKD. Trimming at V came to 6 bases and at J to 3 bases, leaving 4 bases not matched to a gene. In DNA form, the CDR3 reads TGTGCCATCAGCGGGGACAGGTTCTACAATGAGCAGTTCTTC. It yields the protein CAISGDRFYNEQFF.

DNA of the CDR3: TGTGCCATCAGTGATGCCGGGACGGGTTACAATGAGCAGTTCTTC. The encoded protein is CAISDAGTGYNEQFF. This chain links TRBV10-3 with TRBJ2-1; either TRBD1 or TRBD2 may fit D (5 bases each). V lost 3 bases and J 4 bases, leaving 13 bases between the germline ends. The CDR3 is 15 amino acids. CDR1 ENHRY and CDR2 SYGVKD come from the germline V gene.

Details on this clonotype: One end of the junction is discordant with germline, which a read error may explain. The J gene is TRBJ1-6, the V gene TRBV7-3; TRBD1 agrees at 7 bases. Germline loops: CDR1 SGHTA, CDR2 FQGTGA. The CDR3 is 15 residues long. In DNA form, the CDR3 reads TGTGCCAGCAGCTTAAGCCGACAGGGCAATTCACCCCTCAACTTT. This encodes CASSLSRQGNSPLNF.